This T cell receptor beta chain is from a study of cytomegalovirus exposure and HLA in healthy donors. Study findings and constraints: The study designated around 150 TCR beta chains cytomegalovirus-associated.

In the PCR, 60 Vbeta and 13 Jbeta primers were used. Only in-frame clones appear in the TCRdb table, and some are missing; sequencing was by immunoSEQ multiplex PCR. The repertoire has about 180,000 clones, about 84% of them found once; the top ten carry around 5%. The CDR3 sequence is 13 residues long. Trimming shortened V by 5 bases and J by 4 bases, and 12 bases separated the two germline ends. Germline V CDR1 and CDR2: LNHDA, SQIVND (reference sequence). There are a few counts of this clone. Antigen unknown. Other DNA sequences of this sample code for an identical CDR3. Though probably carrying unrecorded immune exposures, donors were nominally healthy at sampling.

This receptor was obtained from a young man in good health and CMV-seronegative. The chain employs TRBV19 and TRBJ2-7; the D gene is possibly TRBD2 (6 bases). The sequenced sample consisted of PBMCs. The CDR3 protein is CASSGNSGYEQYF. The CDR3, as DNA: TGTGCCAGTAGTGGTAATAGCGGATACGAGCAGTACTTC.